This T cell receptor (beta chain) came from a study of cytomegalovirus exposure and HLA in healthy donors. This clone was detected once. Antigen specificity is unknown. PCR employed 60 Vbeta and 13 Jbeta primers. Only in-frame clones appear in the TCRdb table, and some are missing; sequencing was by immunoSEQ multiplex PCR. Among roughly 120,000 clones listed, around 77% were seen once. The study's findings and limits: Among the most significant clusters, several appeared linked to common viral pathogens in a later analysis. Across donors, sequencing depth was assumed by presence/absence analyses to be roughly uniform.

The V gene's germline CDR1 is LNHDA and CDR2 SQIVND (reference sequence). The ends were cut back, 4 bases at V and 2 bases at J, with 9 bases in the middle. The CDR3 runs to 13 residues. Material for sequencing was PBMCs. The chain joins TRBV19 to TRBJ2-7; maybe TRBD2 (5 bases). This receptor was obtained from a human donor in good health. The CDR3 region is CASSRTATYEQYF. The CDR3 coding sequence is TGTGCCAGTAGTAGGACTGCTACCTACGAGCAGTACTTC.